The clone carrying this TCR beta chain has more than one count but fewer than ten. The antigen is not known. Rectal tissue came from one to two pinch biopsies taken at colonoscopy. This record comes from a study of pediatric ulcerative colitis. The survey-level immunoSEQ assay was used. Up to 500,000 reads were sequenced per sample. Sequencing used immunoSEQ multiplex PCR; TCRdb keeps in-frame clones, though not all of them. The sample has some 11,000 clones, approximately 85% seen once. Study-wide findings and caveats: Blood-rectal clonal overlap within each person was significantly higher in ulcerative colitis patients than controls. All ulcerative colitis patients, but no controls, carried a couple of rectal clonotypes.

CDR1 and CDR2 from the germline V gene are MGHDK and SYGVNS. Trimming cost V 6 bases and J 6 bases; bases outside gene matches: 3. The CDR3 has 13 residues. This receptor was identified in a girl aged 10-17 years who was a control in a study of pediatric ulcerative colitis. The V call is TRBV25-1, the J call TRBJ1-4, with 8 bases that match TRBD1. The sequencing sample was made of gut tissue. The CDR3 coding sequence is TGTGCCAGCAGGGGGACAGGTTATGAAAAACTGTTTTTT. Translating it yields CASRGTGYEKLFF.